The 23 T cell receptor beta chains listed next were all sequenced from one sample in a study of kidney transplant recipient with SARS-CoV-2 infection. TCRdb re-derived calls from the reads in MiXCR, one entry per CDR3 protein. The sample lists under 250,000 distinct CDR3 sequences, less than 35% occurring once. The material was a blood sample, obtained at baseline and on day 111 from a kidney transplant recipient. The receptors come from a male patient aged 25-45 years who had COVID-19 and was a kidney transplant recipient. Some T cells may be the graft donor's.

Of note for this clonotype: A read error is possible here, since a much larger clone lies one base away. This chain joins TRBV20-1 and TRBJ1-5; 9 nucleotides match TRBD1. V was pared by 1 base and J by 5 bases, with 6 bases of the junction left unmatched. The CDR3 length is 15 residues. Germline CDR1 reads DFQATT; CDR2 reads SNEGSKA (reference sequence). CDR3 sequence (DNA): TGCAGTGCTAGAGGGACAGGGGAGGGAGATCAGCCCCAGCATTTT. Translated: CSARGTGEGDQPQHF.

This clonotype was observed at least ten times. V gene TRBV7-1 combines with J gene TRBJ1-2; D unclear. TRBV7-1 counts as an open reading frame of uncertain function. The V gene lost 4 bases and the J gene lost 4 bases, with 22 bases spanning the gap. The CDR3 totals 17 residues. CDR3 DNA sequence: TGTGCCAGCAGCTGTGCTCGTCACGAGGGAAAGACCTATGGCTACACCTTC. Its protein product is CASSCARHEGKTYGYTF.

This clonotype was seen a few times. This sequence joins TRBV5-1 and TRBJ2-2; no definite D call. The germline CDR1 and CDR2 sequences are SGHRS and YFSETQ. The germline V and J ends were trimmed by 4 bases and 5 bases, with 9 bases remaining between them. The CDR3 runs to 13 residues. CDR3 sequence reads: CASSSTFTGELFF. For the CDR3, the DNA is TGCGCCAGCAGCAGCACTTTTACCGGGGAGCTGTTTTTT.

This clonotype was found many times. V usage is TRBV28 and J usage is TRBJ2-3; TRBD1 agrees at 8 bases. In germline, CDR1 is MDHEN, CDR2 SYDVKM. V lost 4 bases, J lost 6 bases, and 6 bases stayed unmatched. The CDR3 loop spans 14 amino acids. In DNA form, the CDR3 reads TGTGCCAGCAGTTCAGGGGGCGCTTCTGATACGCAGTATTTT. Encoded protein: CASSSGGASDTQYF.

This clonotype was counted ten times or more. The gene calls are TRBV20-1 and TRBJ1-2; maybe TRBD1 (6 bases). The V gene lost 1 base and the J gene lost 7 bases, with 13 bases spanning the gap. The CDR3 sequence is 13 residues long. Germline lookup yields CDR1 DFQATT and CDR2 SNEGSKA (reference sequence). The CDR3 nucleotides are TGCAGTGCTAGAGTTCACAGGGCAGGTGGCTACACCTTC. Translation gives CSARVHRAGGYTF.

As for this clonotype: One end of the junction is discordant with germline, which a read error may explain. The chain joins TRBV3-1 to TRBJ2-5, with D uncertain. Per germline, CDR1 LGHDT and CDR2 YNNKEL (reference sequence). This CDR3 has 17 residues. CDR3 sequence reads: CAGSLVTPTSFSETQYF. CDR3 bases: TGTGCCGGCAGCTTAGTGACTCCCACTTCTTTCTCTGAGACCCAGTACTTC.

This clonotype was picked up many times. V gene TRBV7-2 combines with J gene TRBJ1-2; D is ambiguous. Trimming removed 5 bases from V and 4 bases from J, with 23 bases in between. The CDR3 covers 17 residues. The germline V gene encodes CDR1 SGHTA and CDR2 FQGNSA. Written as DNA, the CDR3 is TGTGCCAGCAGCCTTAAATCCAGAGACGGAAAGACCTATGGCTACACCTTC. Translating it yields CASSLKSRDGKTYGYTF.

This clonotype appeared once. This probably arose from a read error, given a far larger clone one base away. V and J are TRBV2 and TRBJ2-1; possibly TRBD2 for D (5 bases). Germline CDR1 and CDR2: SNHLY and FYNNEI. V lost 6 bases, J lost 3 bases, and 9 bases lay in between. The CDR3 is 13 residues long. CDR3 amino acids: CASRYRDYNEQFF. CDR3 bases: TGTGCCAGCAGGTACCGGGACTACAATGAGCAGTTCTTC.

This clonotype has just a few counts. This chain links TRBV5-6 with TRBJ2-5; D is unclear. This CDR3 contains 13 residues. The V end lost 4 bases, the J end lost 0 bases, and 7 bases lay between the germline ends. Germline V lookup: CDR1 SGHDT, CDR2 YYEEEE. The CDR3 nucleotides are TGTGCCAGCAGCCGACCACACCAAGAGACCCAGTACTTC. Residues: CASSRPHQETQYF. Full variable domain (rest looked up from reference TRBV5-6 and TRBJ2-5): DAGVTQSPTHLIKTRGQQVTLRCSPKSGHDTVSWYQQALGQGPQFIFQYYEEEERQRGNFPDRFSGHQFPNYSSELNVNALLLGDSALYLCASSRPHQETQYFGPGTRLLVL.

Worth noting for this clonotype: A much larger clone differs by one base, so this may be a read error. The chain combines TRBV3-1 with TRBJ2-5; no clear D. The ends were cut back, 8 bases at V and 5 bases at J, with 27 bases in the middle. CDR3 length: 17 amino acids. CDR1 and CDR2 from the germline V gene are LGHDT and YNNKEL (reference sequence). In nucleotides, the CDR3 is TGTGCCAGCGGCAAGGAGATTCCCATTTCTTTCTCTGAGACCCAGTACTTC. It is translated as CASGKEIPISFSETQYF.

This clonotype has a count of ten or more. This chain links TRBV30 with TRBJ1-6; TRBD1 aligns across 9 bases. Losses at the gene ends were 4 bases for V and 10 bases for J; bases not matched to a gene: 17. Per germline, CDR1 GTSNPN and CDR2 SVGIG (reference sequence). CDR3 length: 17 amino acids. The CDR3 protein is CAWNFDITGQGKSPLHF. Here the CDR3 DNA reads TGTGCCTGGAATTTCGATATTACGGGACAGGGAAAATCACCCCTCCACTTT.

Concerning this clonotype itself: A much larger clonotype is one base distant, so this may be a read error. This chain connects TRBV7-8 to TRBJ1-2; D is undetermined. Germline V gene data show CDR1 as SGHVS and CDR2 as FQNEAQ. CDR3 size: 17 residues. This CDR3 reads CASSPGTFTRKTYGFTF. CDR3 nucleotide sequence: TGTGCCAGCAGCCCGGGTACGTTTACCCGAAAGACCTATGGCTTCACCTTC.

This clonotype was counted ten times or more. DNA of the CDR3: TGCAGTGCTAGAAGTGGGGCAGACCTACAAGAGACCCAGTACTTC. Amino acid sequence: CSARSGADLQETQYF. The J gene is TRBJ2-5, the V gene TRBV20-1, with TRBD1 as a possible D gene (5 bases). Per the germline V gene, CDR1 is DFQATT and CDR2 is SNEGSKA (reference sequence). The CDR3 is 15 residues long. Deletions cut 2 bases from V and 2 bases from J, with 15 bases between.

The rearrangement joins TRBV28 to TRBJ2-3; D may be TRBD2 (5 bases). CDR1 MDHEN and CDR2 SYDVKM come from the germline V gene. The V and J ends lost 3 bases and 4 bases respectively, with 17 bases between them. CDR3 length equals 16 residues. CDR3: CASSFPREKRADTQYF. The CDR3 DNA reads as TGTGCCAGCAGTTTCCCCCGGGAAAAAAGGGCAGATACGCAGTATTTT.

This clonotype showed up many times. V and J are TRBV6-1 and TRBJ1-2; D is undetermined. Germline V gene sequence: CDR1 MNHNS, CDR2 SASEGT. The CDR3 length is 17 residues. Trimming pared 5 bases from V and 4 bases from J, leaving 23 bases between. The CDR3 bases are TGTGCCAGCAGTACGGCCCTGGAATGTAGAAAGACCTATGGCTACACCTTC. This sequence encodes CASSTALECRKTYGYTF.

Note on this clonotype: Just one base apart from a much larger clone, this may be a read error. The genes are TRBV11-3 and TRBJ2-2; D may be TRBD1 (6 bases). The CDR3 has 14 residues. CDR1 SGHNT and CDR2 YENEEA come from the germline V gene. The DNA for the CDR3 is TGTGCCGGCAGCTTAGAGCCAGGGGCCGGGGAGCTGTTTTTT. Amino acids: CAGSLEPGAGELFF.

The table lists this clonotype with many counts. The chain combines TRBV14 with TRBJ2-7; D gene ambiguous. The CDR3 consists of 20 residues. The germline gives CDR1 SGHDN, CDR2 FVKESK. V dropped 3 bases and J dropped 0 bases, with 27 bases sitting between them. CDR3 sequence (DNA): TGTGCCAGCAGCCAGAAGCCACCCATGCCGATCGCAATTAGCTCCTACGAGCAGTACGTC. This translates into CASSQKPPMPIAISSYEQYV.

A word on this clonotype: Given a much more abundant clone one base away, this may be a read error. This chain joins TRBV30 and TRBJ1-4, with D perhaps matching TRBD1 (6 bases). The CDR3 runs to 17 residues. Germline-derived CDR1 and CDR2 are GTSNPN and SVGIG (reference sequence). V gave up 3 bases and J gave up 8 bases, with 25 bases separating them. This CDR3 reads CAWRPHLGGGHREKLFF. The CDR3 DNA follows: TGTGCCTGGAGACCACACTTAGGGGGAGGACATAGAGAAAAACTGTTTTTT.

On this clonotype itself: Just one base apart from a much larger clone, this may be a read error. The rearrangement joins TRBV10-2 to TRBJ2-4; tentatively, D is TRBD2 (5 bases). The CDR3 sequence is 15 residues long. Germline CDR1 and CDR2: WSHSY and SAAADI. In nucleotides, the CDR3 is TGCGCCAGCAGTGACTGGCCACCCCGGCGCAATGAGCGGTTCTTC. Its translation is CASSDWPPRRNERFF.

On this clonotype itself: This may come from a read error, since a much larger clone is one base off. The rearrangement links TRBV7-9 to TRBJ2-7, with 9 bases identical to TRBD2. Trimming took 4 bases from V and 3 from J; bases not matched to a gene: 7. Germline values: CDR1 SEHNR, CDR2 FQNEAQ (reference sequence). CDR3 length: 15 amino acids. The CDR3 sequence: CASSCIAGAGYEQYF. The CDR3 DNA reads TGTGCCAGCAGCTGTATAGCGGGAGCGGGCTACGAGCAGTACTTC. Full variable domain (missing parts from reference TRBV7-9 and TRBJ2-7): DTGVSQNPRHKITKRGQNVTFRCDPISEHNRLYWYRQTLGQGPEFLTYFQNEAQLEKSRLLSDRFSAERPKGSFSTLEIQRTEQGDSAMYLCASSCIAGAGYEQYFGPGTRLTVT.

This clonotype has at least ten counts. The chain recombines TRBV7-6 with TRBJ1-2; D ambiguous. The CDR3 sequence is 17 residues long. Germline CDR1 is SGHVS and CDR2 is FNYEAQ. V dropped 4 bases and J dropped 4 bases, with 22 bases sitting between them. CDR3 loop: CASSYFNESRKTYGYTF. The CDR3 region has the DNA TGTGCCAGCAGCTACTTCAATGAATCTCGAAAGACCTATGGCTACACCTTC.

This clonotype was seen repeatedly, ten times or more. It is unclear where the CDR3 begins or ends on the DNA, so no DNA is shown, and the CDR3 is as TCRdb lists it. The chain is built from TRBV7-5 and TRBJ1-2. TRBV7-5 is an annotated pseudogene. The CDR3 is 19 amino acids long, termini counted. CDR3 sequence reads: CISVPEHNSEVGKTYGYTF.

A word on this clonotype: Just one base apart from a much larger clone, this may be a read error. The chain recombines TRBV19 with TRBJ2-2; 8 bases align to TRBD1. Germline CDR1 LNHDA, CDR2 SQIVND (reference sequence). This CDR3 has 16 residues. The CDR3 sequence is CAGSMEGRGRAGELFF. CDR3 in DNA: TGTGCCGGTAGTATGGAGGGCAGGGGGCGCGCCGGGGAGCTGTTTTTT. The complete variable domain, with remaining parts taken from reference TRBV19 and TRBJ2-2, reads DGGITQSPKYLFRKEGQNVTLSCEQNLNHDAMYWYRQDPGQGLRLIYYSQIVNDFQKGDIAEGYSVSREKKESFPLTVTSAQKNPTAFYLCAGSMEGRGRAGELFFGEGSRLTVL.